The present entry profiles one T cell receptor (beta chain) with its context. Its antigen remains unidentified. The record has no base qualities; no much larger clone is one base away. The sample originates from a study of T cell changes during pregnancy in multiple sclerosis (dated by TCRdb to between 2017 and 2020). Describing the broader study: The study examined how the T cell repertoire changed over the course of pregnancy in women with multiple sclerosis.

Library preparation employed the immunoSEQ multiplex PCR assay. TCRdb carries this immuneACCESS record with in-frame sequences only. Its versions omit some clonotypes, under half of them owing to an unresolved V gene in the studies checked, with the rest unexplained. The sample includes roughly 64,000 clones, with approximately 90% observed a single time. Of the sample, 1% to 1.5% is held by the ten largest clones. The material sequenced was peripheral blood, taken in the second trimester of pregnancy. The TCR originated in a female donor with multiple sclerosis, enrolled in a pregnancy study.

Read as DNA, the sequence is TGCAGCGCCGGGGACAGGGGAGTAGGTTTGAACACTGAAGCTTTCTTT. Its translation is CSAGDRGVGLNTEAFF. The V and J segments used are TRBV29-1 and TRBJ1-1, with TRBD1 identical over 10 junction bases. V is pruned by 7 bases and J by 0 bases, leaving 11 bases of the junction without a gene match. The CDR3 measures 16 amino acids from cysteine to phenylalanine. The read is trimmed to its CDR3 DNA, 48 bases read in frame from base 1. Looking up the germline V gene yields CDR1 SQVTM and CDR2 ANQGSEA.